The T cell receptor beta chain described here comes from a study of beta chain features in type 1 diabetes (dated 2018 in TCRdb). Regarding the complete study: Patients and healthy donors did not differ in mean age, gender distribution, total cell number or subset yield. A total of over 95,000,000 sorted cells were examined across all samples, and RNA yield correlated strongly with the number of cells per subset. Regulatory and stem cell-like memory subsets were obtained from only 8 patients and roughly 8 healthy donors, while naive and central memory subsets were obtained from all 28 donors. In the study, TCRB repertoires of sorted circulating CD4+ T cell subsets from recently diagnosed type 1 diabetes patients were compared with those of matched healthy donors. What the authors observed across the whole study: Because cDNA was sequenced instead of genomic DNA, highly expressing activated cells could be over-represented, though the groups showed no difference in activation or CD3 levels. Fewer insertions and more nucleotide deletions at VDJ recombination sites were observed in patients with type 1 diabetes, implying thymic rearrangement abnormalities. PCR might favor shorter templates, but patient and control samples were amplified and corrected together, so any skew would affect both groups equally. In all four CD4+ subsets, TCRB CDR3 length was moderately but significantly shorter in type 1 diabetes patients. Naive, central memory and regulatory TCRB repertoires appeared to be more alike among patients than among healthy donors. HLA sub-analyses involved small numbers of individuals, so any influence of HLA type on TCRB rearrangement remained unresolved.

Each donor gave one peripheral blood draw, approximately 110 mL on average, collected into heparinised tubes. A BD FACSAria II was used to sort naive, central memory, regulatory and stem cell-like memory CD4+ T cells with a panel that included CD45RO, CCR7, CD25, CD127, CD95 and CD27. Purity was above 95% for every sorted population. PBMCs were isolated right away by Lymphoprep density gradient centrifugation and were stained directly, without culture. To minimize batch effects, samples were stained and sorted in pairs, one healthy donor with one patient per experiment. The entire isolated RNA was reverse transcribed using the High Capacity cDNA Reverse Transcription Kit, and thus expressed TCRB transcripts were sequenced. Deep immunoSEQ sequencing was performed on naive, central memory and regulatory T cell samples, with an average of about 3.6 million total reads per sample. After sorted cells were lysed in RLT buffer, RNA was extracted with DNase-treated RNeasy Micro or Mini kits, with the choice depending on cell number. To prevent cross-contamination, each cell subset was processed individually, whereas patient and healthy donor samples were processed jointly. The immunoSEQ multiplex PCR was used to amplify TCRB sequences from cDNA, generating 87-bp fragments that spanned the CDR3 region. The amplicons were sequenced using the Illumina HiSeq platform. Under the source paper's analysis protocol: PCR bias was computationally corrected using synthetic template baselines, reads within Hamming distance 2 were collapsed, and singletons that could not be merged were discarded. Reads were aligned to IMGT to assign V, D and J genes, CDR3 length, and insertions or deletions at six rearrangement sites. Within each subset, clonotype counts were normalized to the number of sorted cells before true diversity and Gini coefficients were calculated with the tcR R package. The overlap coefficient, calculated on TCRB nucleotide sequences, was used to quantify repertoire sharing. Out-of-frame TCRB sequences from naive cells were analyzed as a proxy for the pre-selection repertoire. TCRdb re-hosts the immuneACCESS table, in-frame sequences only. Its copies lack some clones; in the studies checked, an unresolved V gene accounts for under half of them, and the cause for the rest is not known. D and trimming were read from the DNA, whereas the V and J calls and clone size are those reported in that table. This sample is represented by around 300,000 clones; 15% of them were singletons. Less than 0.02% of the sample rests with the top ten.

This clone occurred a few times. Its antigen remains undetermined. No base-level quality is on record; no much larger clone is a single base apart. The receptor was derived from a man aged 18 to 29 with type 1 diabetes. Material for sequencing was naive CD4+ T cells from blood. The sample's cell subset or site label, in plain terms: true naive CD4+ T cells.

The DNA sequence is as follows: TGTGCCATCAGATTAGGGGACAGTCCCAACTATGGCTACACCTTC. It codes for CAIRLGDSPNYGYTF. The sequence is built from TRBV10-3 and TRBJ1-2, and TRBD1 matches 7 of the central bases. V is trimmed back by 6 bases and J by 2 bases, and the junction contains 9 bases that no gene match accounts for. The CDR3 has 15 amino acids, counting the end cysteine and phenylalanine. CDR3 DNA is the only sequence kept; it has 45 bases, read in frame from the first base. As encoded in the germline V gene, CDR1 is ENHRY while CDR2 is SYGVKD.